Shown below are 12 T cell receptor beta chains from a single sample sequenced in a study of PD-L1 blockade in urothelial cancer. The data were produced by immunoSEQ multiplex PCR, yet TCRdb's version contains in-frame clones alone and is incomplete. The repertoire includes about 38,000 clones, about 82% of them detected once, and approximately 16% sits in the top ten. The time point here: pretreatment peripheral blood. The material was PBMCs, obtained around atezolizumab (anti-PD-L1) treatment. These receptors were taken from a man of 80 years or more with urothelial cancer.

The V and J genes are TRBV15 and TRBJ1-5, with TRBD1 as a possible D gene (5 bases). Germline V lookup: CDR1 LNHNV, CDR2 YYDKDF (reference sequence). V was clipped by 0 bases and J by 7 bases, with 13 bases between them. The CDR3 sequence is 15 residues long. CDR3 protein: CATSRDRGVWQPQHF. The CDR3 DNA reads TGTGCCACCAGCAGAGATAGGGGTGTGTGGCAGCCCCAGCATTTT.

In this sample, this clone turned up once. The chain joins TRBV2 to TRBJ1-5; 8 bases agree with TRBD1. Germline V lookup: CDR1 SNHLY, CDR2 FYNNEI. Unmatched junction bases numbered 8, after V lost 6 bases and J lost 4 bases. The CDR3 has 15 residues. The CDR3 reads CASRRDGQGNQPQHF. The CDR3 DNA reads TGTGCCAGCAGACGTGATGGACAGGGTAATCAGCCCCAGCATTTT. The whole variable domain, remainder taken from reference TRBV2 and TRBJ1-5, is EPEVTQTPSHQVTQMGQEVILRCVPISNHLYFYWYRQILGQKVEFLVSFYNNEISEKSEIFDDQFSVERPDGSNFTLKIRSTKLEDSAMYFCASRRDGQGNQPQHFGDGTRLSIL.

J is TRBJ2-7 and V is TRBV9; maybe TRBD2 (6 bases). The CDR3 is 14 residues long. Germline V gene lookup returns CDR1 SGDLS and CDR2 YYNGEE. With 0 bases removed from V and 5 bases from J, the gap between germline ends came to 12 bases. This chain's CDR3 is CASSVGVAENEQYF. CDR3 bases: TGTGCCAGCAGCGTAGGTGTAGCGGAGAACGAGCAGTACTTC.

The rearrangement links TRBV2 to TRBJ2-7; 13 bases are shared with TRBD2. Germline loops: CDR1 SNHLY, CDR2 FYNNEI. J gave up 1 base and V 6 bases, and 6 bases lay outside the gene matches. This CDR3 has 16 residues. The CDR3 protein is CASRPGLAGSSYEQYF. In DNA form, the CDR3 reads TGTGCCAGCAGGCCGGGACTAGCGGGATCGTCCTACGAGCAGTACTTC. The variable domain in full, completed from reference TRBV2 and TRBJ2-7, reads EPEVTQTPSHQVTQMGQEVILRCVPISNHLYFYWYRQILGQKVEFLVSFYNNEISEKSEIFDDQFSVERPDGSNFTLKIRSTKLEDSAMYFCASRPGLAGSSYEQYFGPGTRLTVT.

In nucleotides, the CDR3 is TGTGCCAGCACCCCCGCGTCCCCCGGTGAGCAGTTCTTC. Residues: CASTPASPGEQFF. The chain has TRBV5-4 and TRBJ2-1; D unclear. V dropped 6 bases and J dropped 9 bases, with 16 bases sitting between them. The V gene's germline CDR1 is SGHNT and CDR2 YYREEE (reference sequence). The CDR3 covers 13 residues.

This clone appeared a single time. This rearrangement joins TRBV7-8 to TRBJ2-5, with 12 positions matching TRBD2. This CDR3 spans 16 amino acids. J gave up 4 bases and V 4 bases, and 7 bases lay outside the gene matches. CDR1 is SGHVS, CDR2 FQNEAQ, per germline. For the CDR3, the DNA is TGTGCCAGCAGCTCATCTAGCGGGAGGGCCGGAGAGACCCAGTACTTC. Translation: CASSSSSGRAGETQYF.

In its sample, this clone was seen once. V and J are TRBV19 and TRBJ2-1; 8 nucleotides match TRBD1. Germline lookup yields CDR1 LNHDA and CDR2 SQIVND (reference sequence). V was clipped by 6 bases and J by 1 base; unmatched bases: 5. The CDR3 has 15 amino acids. CDR3 sequence reads: CASRTGGASYNEQFF. CDR3 coding DNA: TGTGCCAGTAGAACAGGGGGTGCGTCCTACAATGAGCAGTTCTTC.

V gene TRBV28 combines with J gene TRBJ1-2; 11 nucleotides match TRBD1. The CDR3 covers 13 residues. Germline CDR1 MDHEN, CDR2 SYDVKM. V lost 9 bases, J lost 7 bases, and 7 bases stayed unmatched. The chain's CDR3 is CASGGQGASGYTF. For the CDR3, the DNA is TGTGCCAGTGGCGGACAGGGGGCTTCTGGCTACACCTTC.

The genes are TRBV7-9 and TRBJ2-7; 7 nucleotides agree with TRBD1. This CDR3 has 13 residues. Germline trimming cut 5 bases from V and 6 bases from J; bases unmatched to any gene: 7. Germline V gene sequence: CDR1 SEHNR, CDR2 FQNEAQ (reference sequence). The CDR3 nucleotides read TGTGCCAGCAGCCAAATGGCAGGGGGCGAGCAGTACTTC. Amino acids: CASSQMAGGEQYF.

The chain recombines TRBV5-1 with TRBJ2-1; 8 positions match TRBD2. The CDR3 totals 16 residues. V lost 0 bases to trimming and J lost 4 bases; unmatched junction nucleotides: 6. In germline, CDR1 is SGHRS, CDR2 YFSETQ. Here the CDR3 DNA reads TGCGCCAGCAGCTTGGAGAATAGCGGGATTTACAATGAGCAGTTCTTC. Its protein is CASSLENSGIYNEQFF. The full variable domain, in which reference TRBV5-1 and TRBJ2-1 provide the parts outside the CDR3, is KAGVTQTPRYLIKTRGQQVTLSCSPISGHRSVSWYQQTPGQGLQFLFEYFSETQRNKGNFPGRFSGRQFSNSRSEMNVSTLELGDSALYLCASSLENSGIYNEQFFGPGTRLTVL.

V is TRBV27 and J is TRBJ2-1; 15 nucleotides agree with TRBD2. Germline CDR1 and CDR2: MNHEY and SMNVEV (reference sequence). V lost 5 bases and J lost 14; bases outside the gene matches: 4. The CDR3 is made up of 13 amino acids. The CDR3 region has the DNA TGTGCCAGCAGTCCGGGACTAGCGGGAGGAAAGTTCTTC. The encoded protein is CASSPGLAGGKFF.

This chain connects TRBV13 to TRBJ2-3; possibly TRBD1 for D (7 bases). Trimming removed 3 bases at V and 0 bases at J, with 13 bases between. The CDR3 loop spans 16 amino acids. CDR1 PRHDT and CDR2 FYEKMQ come from the germline V gene (reference sequence). The DNA for the CDR3 is TGTGCCAGCAGCTTCTACAGGGGAGGAAGCACAGATACGCAGTATTTT. It yields the protein CASSFYRGGSTDTQYF. The full variable domain, rest sourced from reference TRBV13 and TRBJ2-3, is AAGVIQSPRHLIKEKRETATLKCYPIPRHDTVYWYQQGPGQDPQFLISFYEKMQSDKGSIPDRFSAQQFSDYHSELNMSSLELGDSALYFCASSFYRGGSTDTQYFGPGTRLTVL.